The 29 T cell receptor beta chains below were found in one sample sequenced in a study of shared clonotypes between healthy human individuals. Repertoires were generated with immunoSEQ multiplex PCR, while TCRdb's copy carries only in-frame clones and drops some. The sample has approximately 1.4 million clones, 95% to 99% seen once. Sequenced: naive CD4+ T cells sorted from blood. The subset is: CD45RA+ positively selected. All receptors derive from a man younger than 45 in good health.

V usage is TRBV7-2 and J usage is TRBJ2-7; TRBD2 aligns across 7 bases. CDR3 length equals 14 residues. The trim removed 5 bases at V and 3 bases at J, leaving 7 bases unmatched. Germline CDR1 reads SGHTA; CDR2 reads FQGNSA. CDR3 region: CASSPASGSYEQYF. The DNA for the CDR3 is TGTGCCAGCAGCCCAGCTAGCGGAAGCTACGAGCAGTACTTC.

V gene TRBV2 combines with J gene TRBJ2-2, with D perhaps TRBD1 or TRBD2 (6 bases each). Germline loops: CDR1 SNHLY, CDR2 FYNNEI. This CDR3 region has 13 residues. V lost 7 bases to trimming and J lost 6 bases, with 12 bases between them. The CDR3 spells CASNREVAGELFF. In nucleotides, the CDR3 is TGTGCCAGCAACAGGGAGGTTGCCGGGGAGCTGTTTTTT.

CDR3 sequence reads: CASRPMVRLNEQFF. The CDR3 coding sequence is TGTGCCAGCAGACCCATGGTCCGACTCAATGAGCAGTTCTTC. The J gene is TRBJ2-1, the V gene TRBV6-5, with D unresolved. The V gene's germline CDR1 is MNHEY and CDR2 SVGAGI. The CDR3 has 14 amino acids. V was shortened by 6 bases and J by 6 bases, with 15 bases between the two germline ends.

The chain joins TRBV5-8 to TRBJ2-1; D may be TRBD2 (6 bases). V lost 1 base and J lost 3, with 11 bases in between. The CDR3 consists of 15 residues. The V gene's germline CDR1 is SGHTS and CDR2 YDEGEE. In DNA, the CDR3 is TGTGCCAGCAGCTTGCTGCGGGAAAACTACAATGAGCAGTTCTTC. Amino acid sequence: CASSLLRENYNEQFF. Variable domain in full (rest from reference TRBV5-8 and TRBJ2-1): EAGVTQSPTHLIKTRGQQATLRCSPISGHTSVYWYQQALGLGLQFLLWYDEGEERNRGNFPPRFSGRQFPNYSSELNVNALELEDSALYLCASSLLRENYNEQFFGPGTRLTVL.

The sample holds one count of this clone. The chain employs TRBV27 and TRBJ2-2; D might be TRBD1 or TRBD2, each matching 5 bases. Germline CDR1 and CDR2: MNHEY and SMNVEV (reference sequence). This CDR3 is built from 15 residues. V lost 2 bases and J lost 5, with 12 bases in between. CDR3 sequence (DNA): TGTGCCAGCAGTTTAACGGGGACCACGACCGGGGAGCTGTTTTTT. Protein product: CASSLTGTTTGELFF.

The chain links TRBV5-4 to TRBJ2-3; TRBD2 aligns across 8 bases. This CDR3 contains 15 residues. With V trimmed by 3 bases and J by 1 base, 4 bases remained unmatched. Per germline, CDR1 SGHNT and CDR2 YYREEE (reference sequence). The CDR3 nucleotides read TGTGCCAGCAGCTCCAAGACTAGCGGCACAGATACGCAGTATTTT. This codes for CASSSKTSGTDTQYF.

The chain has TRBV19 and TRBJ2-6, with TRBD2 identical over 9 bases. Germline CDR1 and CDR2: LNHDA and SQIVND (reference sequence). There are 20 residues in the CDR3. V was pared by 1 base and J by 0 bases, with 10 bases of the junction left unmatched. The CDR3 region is CASSIVLVGSGGSGANVLTF. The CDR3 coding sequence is TGTGCCAGTAGTATAGTTTTGGTCGGTAGCGGGGGCTCTGGGGCCAACGTCCTGACTTTC.

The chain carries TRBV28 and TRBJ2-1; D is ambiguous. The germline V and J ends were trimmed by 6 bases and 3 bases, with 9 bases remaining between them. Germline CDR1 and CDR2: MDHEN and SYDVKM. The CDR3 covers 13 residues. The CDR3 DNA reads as TGTGCCAGCAGGGTCGGAATCTACAATGAGCAGTTCTTC. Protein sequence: CASRVGIYNEQFF. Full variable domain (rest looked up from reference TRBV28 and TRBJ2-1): DVKVTQSSRYLVKRTGEKVFLECVQDMDHENMFWYRQDPGLGLRLIYFSYDVKMKEKGDIPEGYSVSREKKERFSLILESASTNQTSMYLCASRVGIYNEQFFGPGTRLTVL.

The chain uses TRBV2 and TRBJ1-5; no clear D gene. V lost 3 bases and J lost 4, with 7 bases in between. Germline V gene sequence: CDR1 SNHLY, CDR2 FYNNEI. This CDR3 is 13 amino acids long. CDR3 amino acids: CASSDDNNQPQHF. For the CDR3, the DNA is TGTGCCAGCAGTGACGACAATAATCAGCCCCAGCATTTT.

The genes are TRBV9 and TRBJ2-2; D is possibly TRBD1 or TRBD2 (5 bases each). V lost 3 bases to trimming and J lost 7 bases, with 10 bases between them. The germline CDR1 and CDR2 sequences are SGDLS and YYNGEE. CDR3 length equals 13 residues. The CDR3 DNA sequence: TGTGCCAGCAGCGCGGGACCCTTCGGGGAGCTGTTTTTT. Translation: CASSAGPFGELFF. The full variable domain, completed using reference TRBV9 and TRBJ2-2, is DSGVTQTPKHLITATGQRVTLRCSPRSGDLSVYWYQQSLDQGLQFLIQYYNGEERAKGNILERFSAQQFPDLHSELNLSSLELGDSALYFCASSAGPFGELFFGEGSRLTVL.

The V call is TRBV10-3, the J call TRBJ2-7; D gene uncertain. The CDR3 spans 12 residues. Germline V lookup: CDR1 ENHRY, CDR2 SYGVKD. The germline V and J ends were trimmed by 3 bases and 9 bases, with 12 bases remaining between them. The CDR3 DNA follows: TGTGCCATCAGTGAAACAACTGAAGGGCAGTACTTC. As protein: CAISETTEGQYF.

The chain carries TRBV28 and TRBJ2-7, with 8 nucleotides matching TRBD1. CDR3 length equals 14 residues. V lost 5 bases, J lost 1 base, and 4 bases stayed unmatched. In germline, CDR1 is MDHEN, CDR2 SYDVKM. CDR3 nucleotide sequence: TGTGCCAGCAGTGCGGACAGGGCATCCTACGAGCAGTACTTC. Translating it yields CASSADRASYEQYF.

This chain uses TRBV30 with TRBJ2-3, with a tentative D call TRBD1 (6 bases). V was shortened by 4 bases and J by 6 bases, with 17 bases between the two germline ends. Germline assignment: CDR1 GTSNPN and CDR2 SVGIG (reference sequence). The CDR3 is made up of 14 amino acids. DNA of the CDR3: TGTGCCTGGAACAGGGCCCTTTTAGGGGATACGCAGTATTTT. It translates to CAWNRALLGDTQYF.

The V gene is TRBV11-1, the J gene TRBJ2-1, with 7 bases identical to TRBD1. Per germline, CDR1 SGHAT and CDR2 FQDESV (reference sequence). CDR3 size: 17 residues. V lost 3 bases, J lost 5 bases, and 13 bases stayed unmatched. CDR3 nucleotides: TGTGCCAGCAGCTTCCTGTTTGCCGGGACAGAAAACAATGAGCAGTTCTTC. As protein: CASSFLFAGTENNEQFF.

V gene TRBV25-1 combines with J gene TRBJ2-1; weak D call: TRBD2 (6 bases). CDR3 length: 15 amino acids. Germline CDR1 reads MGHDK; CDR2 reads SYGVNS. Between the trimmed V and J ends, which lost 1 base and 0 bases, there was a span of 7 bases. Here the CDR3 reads CASSESGSSYNEQFF. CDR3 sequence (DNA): TGTGCCAGCAGTGAATCCGGGAGCTCCTACAATGAGCAGTTCTTC.

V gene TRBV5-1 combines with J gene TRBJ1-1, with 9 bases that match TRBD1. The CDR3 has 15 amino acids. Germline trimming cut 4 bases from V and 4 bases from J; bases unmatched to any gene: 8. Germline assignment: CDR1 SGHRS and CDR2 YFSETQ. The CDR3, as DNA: TGCGCCAGCAGCCCGATACAGGGGGCTAGCACTGAAGCTTTCTTT. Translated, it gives CASSPIQGASTEAFF.

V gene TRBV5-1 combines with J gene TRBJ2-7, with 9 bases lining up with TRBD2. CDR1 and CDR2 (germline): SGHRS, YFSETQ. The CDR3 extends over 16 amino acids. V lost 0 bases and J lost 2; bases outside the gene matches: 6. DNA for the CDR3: TGCGCCAGCAGCTTGGGAGTGGCGGGAGGGGCCTACGAGCAGTACTTC. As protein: CASSLGVAGGAYEQYF. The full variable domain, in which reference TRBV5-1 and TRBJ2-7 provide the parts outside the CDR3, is KAGVTQTPRYLIKTRGQQVTLSCSPISGHRSVSWYQQTPGQGLQFLFEYFSETQRNKGNFPGRFSGRQFSNSRSEMNVSTLELGDSALYLCASSLGVAGGAYEQYFGPGTRLTVT.

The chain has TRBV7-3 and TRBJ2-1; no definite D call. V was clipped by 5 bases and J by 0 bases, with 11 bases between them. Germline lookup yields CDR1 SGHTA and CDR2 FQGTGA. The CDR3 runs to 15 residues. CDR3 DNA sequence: TGTGCCAGCAGCCCCCACTTAAGCTCCTACAATGAGCAGTTCTTC. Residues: CASSPHLSSYNEQFF.

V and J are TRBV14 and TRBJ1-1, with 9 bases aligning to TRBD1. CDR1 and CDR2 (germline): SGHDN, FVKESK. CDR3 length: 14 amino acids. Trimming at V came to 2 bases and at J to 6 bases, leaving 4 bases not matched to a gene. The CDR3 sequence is CASSQNRGPSEAFF. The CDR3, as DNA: TGTGCCAGCAGCCAAAACAGGGGGCCGTCTGAAGCTTTCTTT.

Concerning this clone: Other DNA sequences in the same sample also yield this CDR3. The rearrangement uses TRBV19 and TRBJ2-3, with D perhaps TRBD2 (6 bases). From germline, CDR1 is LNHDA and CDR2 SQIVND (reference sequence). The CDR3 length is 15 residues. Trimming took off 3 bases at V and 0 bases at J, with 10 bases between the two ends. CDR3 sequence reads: CASSIGLASTDTQYF. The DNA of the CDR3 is TGTGCCAGTAGTATTGGGCTAGCGAGCACAGATACGCAGTATTTT.

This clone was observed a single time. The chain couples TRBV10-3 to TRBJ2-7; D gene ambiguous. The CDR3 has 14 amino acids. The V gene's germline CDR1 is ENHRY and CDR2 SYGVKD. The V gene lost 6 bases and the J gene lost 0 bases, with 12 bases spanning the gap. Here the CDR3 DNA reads TGTGCCATCAGGCCTCAGCCTAGCTCCTACGAGCAGTACTTC. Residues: CAIRPQPSSYEQYF.

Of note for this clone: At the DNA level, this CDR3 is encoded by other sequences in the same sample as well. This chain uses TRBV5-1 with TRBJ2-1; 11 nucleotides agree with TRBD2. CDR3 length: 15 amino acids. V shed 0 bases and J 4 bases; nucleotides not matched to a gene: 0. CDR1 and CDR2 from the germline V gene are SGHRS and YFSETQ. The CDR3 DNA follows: TGCGCCAGCAGCTTGGGACTAGCGGGGTACAATGAGCAGTTCTTC. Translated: CASSLGLAGYNEQFF.

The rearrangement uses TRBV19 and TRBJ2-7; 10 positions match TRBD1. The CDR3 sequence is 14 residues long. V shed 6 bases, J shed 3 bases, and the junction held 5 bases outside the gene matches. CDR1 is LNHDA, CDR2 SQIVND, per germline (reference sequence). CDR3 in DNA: TGTGCCAGTAGCCCGGGACAGGGGAACTACGAGCAGTACTTC. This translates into CASSPGQGNYEQYF.

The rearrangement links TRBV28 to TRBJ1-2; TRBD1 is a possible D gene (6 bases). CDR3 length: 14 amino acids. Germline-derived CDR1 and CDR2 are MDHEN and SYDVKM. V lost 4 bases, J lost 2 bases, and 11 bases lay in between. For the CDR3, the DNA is TGTGCCAGCAGTTCCCTAGACAGGAACTATGGCTACACCTTC. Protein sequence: CASSSLDRNYGYTF.

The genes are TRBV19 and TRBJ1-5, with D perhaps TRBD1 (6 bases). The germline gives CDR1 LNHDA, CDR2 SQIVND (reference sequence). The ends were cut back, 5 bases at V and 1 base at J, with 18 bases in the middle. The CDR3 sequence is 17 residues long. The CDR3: CASSPYRTAWSNQPQHF. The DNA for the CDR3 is TGTGCCAGTAGTCCCTACCGGACAGCTTGGAGCAATCAGCCCCAGCATTTT. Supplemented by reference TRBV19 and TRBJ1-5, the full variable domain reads DGGITQSPKYLFRKEGQNVTLSCEQNLNHDAMYWYRQDPGQGLRLIYYSQIVNDFQKGDIAEGYSVSREKKESFPLTVTSAQKNPTAFYLCASSPYRTAWSNQPQHFGDGTRLSIL.

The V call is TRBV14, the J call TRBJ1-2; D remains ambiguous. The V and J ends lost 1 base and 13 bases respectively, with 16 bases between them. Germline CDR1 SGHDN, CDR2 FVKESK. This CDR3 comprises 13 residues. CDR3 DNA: TGTGCCAGCAGCCAAGCCTTAGGGCAGTCTTCCACCTTC. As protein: CASSQALGQSSTF.

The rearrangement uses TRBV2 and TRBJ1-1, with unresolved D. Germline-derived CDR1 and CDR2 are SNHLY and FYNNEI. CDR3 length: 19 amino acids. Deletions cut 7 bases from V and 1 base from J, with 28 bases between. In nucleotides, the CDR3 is TGTGCCAGCATTTCGAGGCGGATAGGCGGCCTTACCGAGAACACTGAAGCTTTCTTT. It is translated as CASISRRIGGLTENTEAFF.

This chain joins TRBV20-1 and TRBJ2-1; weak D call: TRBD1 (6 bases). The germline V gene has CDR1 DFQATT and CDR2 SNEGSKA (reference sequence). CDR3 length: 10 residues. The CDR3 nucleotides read TGCTGCGGACAGAACAATGAGCAGTTCTTC. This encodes CCGQNNEQFF.

The CDR3 loop is CASSIDKTGGNYGYTF. The CDR3 coding sequence is TGTGCCAGTAGTATCGACAAGACAGGGGGTAACTATGGCTACACCTTC. The V and J genes are TRBV19 and TRBJ1-2; 9 nucleotides line up with TRBD1. Germline CDR1 and CDR2: LNHDA and SQIVND (reference sequence). The CDR3 totals 16 residues. With 3 bases clipped from V and 1 base from J, the junction kept 6 bases outside the gene matches.